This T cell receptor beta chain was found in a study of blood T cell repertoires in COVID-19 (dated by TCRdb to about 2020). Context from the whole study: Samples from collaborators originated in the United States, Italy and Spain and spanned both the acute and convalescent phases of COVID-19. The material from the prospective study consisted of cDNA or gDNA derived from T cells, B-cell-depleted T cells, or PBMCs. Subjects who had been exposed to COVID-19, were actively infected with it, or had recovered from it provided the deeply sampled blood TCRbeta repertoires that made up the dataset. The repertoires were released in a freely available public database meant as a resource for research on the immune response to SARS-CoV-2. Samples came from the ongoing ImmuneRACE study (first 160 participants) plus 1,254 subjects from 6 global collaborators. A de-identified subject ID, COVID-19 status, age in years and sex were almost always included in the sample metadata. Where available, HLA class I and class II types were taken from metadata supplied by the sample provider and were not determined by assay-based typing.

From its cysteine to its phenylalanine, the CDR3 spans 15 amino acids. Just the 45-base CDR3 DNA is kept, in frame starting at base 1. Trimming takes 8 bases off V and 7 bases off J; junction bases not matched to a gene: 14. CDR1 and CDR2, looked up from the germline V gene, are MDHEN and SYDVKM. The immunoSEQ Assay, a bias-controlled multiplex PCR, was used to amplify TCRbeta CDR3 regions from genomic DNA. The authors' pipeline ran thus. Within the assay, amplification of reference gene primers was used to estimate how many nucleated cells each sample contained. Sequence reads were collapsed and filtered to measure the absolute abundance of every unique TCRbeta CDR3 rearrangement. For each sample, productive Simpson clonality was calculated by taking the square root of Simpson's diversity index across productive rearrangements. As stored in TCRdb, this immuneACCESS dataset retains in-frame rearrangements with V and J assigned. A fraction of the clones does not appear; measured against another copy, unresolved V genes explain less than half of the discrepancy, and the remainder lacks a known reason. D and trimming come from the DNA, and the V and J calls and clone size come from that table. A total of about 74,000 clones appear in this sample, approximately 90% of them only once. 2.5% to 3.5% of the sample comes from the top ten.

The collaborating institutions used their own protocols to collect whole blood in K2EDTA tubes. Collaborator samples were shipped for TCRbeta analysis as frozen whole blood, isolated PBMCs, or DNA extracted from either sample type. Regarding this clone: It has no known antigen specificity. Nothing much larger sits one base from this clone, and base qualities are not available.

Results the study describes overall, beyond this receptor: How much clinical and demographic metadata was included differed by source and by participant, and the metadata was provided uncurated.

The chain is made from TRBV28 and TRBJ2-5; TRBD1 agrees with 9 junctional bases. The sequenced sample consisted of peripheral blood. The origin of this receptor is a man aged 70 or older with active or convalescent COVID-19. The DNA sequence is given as TGTGCCAGCGACCCCGGACAGGGGTTAATGTCGACCCAGTACTTC. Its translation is CASDPGQGLMSTQYF.